This T cell receptor (beta chain) was found in a study of T cell repertoires in cytomegalovirus infection. Study-level information: Recently identified HLA-C-restricted and well-studied HLA-B-restricted CMV epitopes were used. Indications of both CMV infection and matching HLA type were provided by public TCR beta signatures. Study results and limitations: Dominating the ex vivo response were TCR beta clonotypes that were CMV-specific and HLA-C-restricted. Cumulative frequency (of public TCR beta family members) identified carriers of CMV plus the relevant HLA.

The CDR3 is 16 amino acids. Germline lookup yields CDR1 SGHTA and CDR2 FQGNSA. V was pared by 5 bases and J by 5 bases, with 11 bases of the junction left unmatched. Concerning this clonotype itself: Its antigen is still unknown.

TCRdb independently ran MiXCR on the reads; one entry per CDR3 protein. Here the sample spans under 850,000 distinct CDR3 sequences, around 32% being singletons. J is TRBJ2-3 and V is TRBV7-2; 9 bases are shared with TRBD2. The sample here was cultured PBMCs, taken from culture after CMV antigen stimulation. The TCR comes from a human donor in good health (CMV status not recorded). Some clones in this sample may be carry-over from other donors' samples. This CDR3 reads CASSRKGGRAEDTQYF. The CDR3 DNA reads as TGTGCCAGCAGCCGGAAGGGCGGGAGGGCGGAAGATACGCAGTATTTT. Full variable domain (outside the CDR3, taken from reference TRBV7-2 and TRBJ2-3): GAGVSQSPSNKVTEKGKDVELRCDPISGHTALYWYRQSLGQGLEFLIYFQGNSAPDKSGLPSDRFSAERTGGSVSTLTIQRTQQEDSAVYLCASSRKGGRAEDTQYFGPGTRLTVL.